This TCR beta chain was sequenced in a study of T-cell reconstitution after alpha-beta-depleted transplantation in children. This clonotype was seen more than once but under ten times. Unique molecular identifiers were built into the TCRbeta library. TCRdb reanalysed the PCR reads using MiXCR and keeps one entry per CDR3 protein. This table holds about 690,000 distinct CDR3 sequences, 16% found once. Material: PBMCs from the stem cell graft donor, obtained from the stem cell graft. The TCR was taken from a human donor who donated a stem cell graft to a child with acute myeloid leukemia.

CDR3 loop: CASSFRAGGTGELFF. In DNA form, the CDR3 reads TGTGCCAGCAGCTTCCGAGCAGGGGGCACCGGGGAGCTGTTTTTT. The rearrangement uses TRBV7-9 and TRBJ2-2; 7 bases are a match to TRBD1. CDR1 and CDR2 from the germline V gene are SEHNR and FQNEAQ (reference sequence). This CDR3 comprises 15 residues. V lost 3 bases and J lost 4; bases outside the gene matches: 5.